Presented here are 30 T cell receptor beta chains from one specimen sequenced in a study of Ad26.COV2.S vaccination and SARS-CoV-2 variants (dated by TCRdb to the early 2020s). The sample's time point label, decoded: individuals recovered from natural SARS-CoV-2 infection. Library construction relied on the immunoSEQ multiplex PCR assay. TCRdb obtained this table from immuneACCESS and retained in-frame rearrangements with V and J assigned. These tables miss some clones; where compared with another copy, unresolved V genes account for less than half of the shortfall, and the remainder is unexplained. Across this sample there are 150,000 to 200,000 clones, with around nine tenths seen only once. The ten top clones hold about 5.5% of the sample. Sequenced material: peripheral blood, taken after recovery from COVID-19. The receptors originated from a human donor who had recovered from COVID-19.

This chain joins TRBV6-5 and TRBJ1-1; tentatively, D is TRBD1 (5 bases). Trimming took off 6 bases at V and 5 bases at J, with 19 bases between the two ends. Germline V gene sequence: CDR1 MNHEY, CDR2 SVGAGI. The CDR3 has 15 residues. This CDR3 is CASRPMVGTGTEAFF. The CDR3 region has the DNA TGTGCCAGCAGGCCCATGGTAGGGACGGGGACTGAAGCTTTCTTT.

The chain recombines TRBV6-4 with TRBJ2-2, with TRBD1 matching 7 bases. Germline values: CDR1 MRHNA, CDR2 SNTAGT. The CDR3 length is 14 residues. V dropped 7 bases and J dropped 7; count of bases not matched to a gene: 9. DNA for the CDR3: TGTGCCAGCACCCTCGACAGGGTTAACGGGGAGCTGTTTTTT. Amino acid sequence: CASTLDRVNGELFF.

The chain uses TRBV16 and TRBJ2-7, with a possible D match to TRBD1 (6 bases). The V and J ends lost 0 bases and 4 bases respectively, with 7 bases between them. CDR1 and CDR2 from the germline V gene are KGHSY and FQNENV. The CDR3 covers 13 residues. The CDR3 reads CASSQSQGYEQYF. The CDR3 region has the DNA TGTGCCAGCAGCCAATCCCAGGGGTACGAGCAGTACTTC.

J is TRBJ1-1 and V is TRBV25-1; 12 nucleotides line up with TRBD1. The CDR3 spans 17 residues. The ends lost 1 base at V and 11 bases at J; junction bases unmatched: 14. Per the germline V gene, CDR1 is MGHDK and CDR2 is SYGVNS. The CDR3 DNA sequence: TGTGCCAGCAGTGAATCTCTAATACGGGGACAGGGGGCAGAGGCTTTCTTT. Its translation is CASSESLIRGQGAEAFF.

The V gene is TRBV19, the J gene TRBJ1-2; 7 nucleotides agree with TRBD1. The CDR3 loop spans 14 amino acids. V was clipped by 11 bases and J by 4 bases; unmatched bases: 13. Germline CDR1 reads LNHDA; CDR2 reads SQIVND (reference sequence). CDR3 in DNA: TGTGCCTCCCAAAGAGAGGGGGCGCCCTATGGCTACACCTTC. It translates to CASQREGAPYGYTF.

The chain combines TRBV7-9 with TRBJ1-4, with D possibly matching TRBD1 (5 bases). The CDR3 is 15 amino acids. Germline V lookup: CDR1 SEHNR, CDR2 FQNEAQ (reference sequence). V was shortened by 1 base and J by 12 bases, with 18 bases between the two germline ends. DNA for the CDR3: TGTGCCAGCAGCTTAGTAGGGGAGCCGCATGTCGAACTGTTTTTT. As protein: CASSLVGEPHVELFF.

With respect to this clone: One end of the junction does not line up with germline, which may come from a read error. V gene TRBV15 combines with J gene TRBJ2-7; D unclear. Germline CDR1 LNHNV, CDR2 YYDKDF (reference sequence). This CDR3 region has 14 residues. DNA of the CDR3: TGTGCCACCACCAGAGGCAAAGACTCCTACGAGCAGTACTTC. It specifies CATTRGKDSYEQYF.

The V gene is TRBV10-3, the J gene TRBJ1-2, with 7 bases lining up with TRBD1. With 2 bases clipped from V and 0 bases from J, the junction kept 6 bases outside the gene matches. CDR1 and CDR2 (germline): ENHRY, SYGVKD. The CDR3 sequence is 16 residues long. CDR3 region: CAISENTGAPNYGYTF. For the CDR3, the DNA is TGTGCCATCAGTGAGAATACAGGGGCCCCTAACTATGGCTACACCTTC.

The chain couples TRBV28 to TRBJ1-1, with 7 bases that match TRBD1. CDR3 length equals 14 residues. Germline loops: CDR1 MDHEN, CDR2 SYDVKM. The V segment lost 3 bases and the J segment 6 bases; nucleotides outside the gene matches: 7. The CDR3 coding sequence is TGTGCCAGCAGTTTCCAAAGGGGGCACGCTGAAGCTTTCTTT. Protein sequence: CASSFQRGHAEAFF.

The chain is built from TRBV6-5 and TRBJ1-3; 7 positions agree with TRBD1. Trimming took 6 bases from V and 8 from J; bases not matched to a gene: 10. The CDR3 consists of 14 residues. Germline CDR1 and CDR2: MNHEY and SVGAGI. CDR3 sequence reads: CASRFGTVVDTIYF. CDR3 bases: TGTGCCAGCAGGTTCGGGACAGTTGTGGACACCATATATTTT.

V and J are TRBV7-3 and TRBJ1-1; no clear D. V dropped 5 bases and J dropped 4 bases, with 11 bases sitting between them. CDR1 is SGHTA, CDR2 FQGTGA, per germline. There are 13 residues in the CDR3. The DNA of the CDR3 is TGTGCCAGCAGCCCCTTAGCAGGCACTGAAGCTTTCTTT. It encodes CASSPLAGTEAFF.

J is TRBJ1-5 and V is TRBV9; weak D call: TRBD1 (5 bases). Trimming took off 5 bases at V and 2 bases at J, with 14 bases between the two ends. The CDR3 length is 15 residues. Germline CDR1 and CDR2: SGDLS and YYNGEE. CDR3 loop: CASRWRGPGNQPQHF. The CDR3 region has the DNA TGTGCCAGCAGATGGAGGGGACCGGGCAATCAGCCCCAGCATTTT. The full variable domain, in which reference TRBV9 and TRBJ1-5 provide the parts outside the CDR3, is DSGVTQTPKHLITATGQRVTLRCSPRSGDLSVYWYQQSLDQGLQFLIQYYNGEERAKGNILERFSAQQFPDLHSELNLSSLELGDSALYFCASRWRGPGNQPQHFGDGTRLSIL.

The rearrangement links TRBV4-2 to TRBJ2-3, with TRBD2 matching 10 bases. Germline loops: CDR1 LGHNA, CDR2 YNFKEQ. The CDR3 consists of 17 residues. The ends lost 0 bases at V and 3 bases at J; junction bases unmatched: 6. In DNA form, the CDR3 reads TGTGCCAGCAGCCAAGATAGCGGGGGGCTGGGGACAGATACGCAGTATTTT. As protein: CASSQDSGGLGTDTQYF.

This clone was detected only once. The V and J genes are TRBV11-2 and TRBJ2-7; 8 bases are shared with TRBD2. The V gene end was trimmed by 2 bases and the J gene end by 6 bases; junction bases not matched to a gene: 9. Germline values: CDR1 SGHAT, CDR2 FQNNGV. The CDR3 consists of 15 residues. The CDR3 DNA reads TGTGCCAGCAGCTTACAAGGGACTAGTGGAGCCGAGCAGTACTTC. This translates into CASSLQGTSGAEQYF.

CDR3: CAWSPNRGRGDTQYF. Here the CDR3 DNA reads TGTGCCTGGTCCCCTAACAGGGGGCGAGGGGATACGCAGTATTTT. V is TRBV30 and J is TRBJ2-3; 9 bases agree with TRBD1. Germline trimming cut 5 bases from V and 6 bases from J; bases unmatched to any gene: 12. This CDR3 is 15 amino acids long. Germline V lookup: CDR1 GTSNPN, CDR2 SVGIG (reference sequence). The full variable domain, in which reference TRBV30 and TRBJ2-3 provide the parts outside the CDR3, is SQTIHQWPATLVQPVGSPLSLECTVEGTSNPNLYWYRQAAGRGLQLLFYSVGIGQISSEVPQNLSASRPQDRQFILSSKKLLLSDSGFYLCAWSPNRGRGDTQYFGPGTRLTVL.

This clone was seen a handful of times. Other nucleotide sequences from this sample produce the same CDR3. The CDR3 sequence: CASSQGYEQYF. Here the CDR3 DNA reads TGTGCCAGCAGCCAAGGGTACGAGCAGTACTTC. The rearrangement joins TRBV3-1 (or the pseudogene TRBV3-2) to TRBJ2-7; D not resolved. Germline values: CDR1 LGHDT, CDR2 YNNKEL (reference sequence). The CDR3 extends over 11 amino acids. Deletions cut 1 base from V and 4 bases from J, with 2 bases between.

V is TRBV12-1 and J is TRBJ2-7; the table gives TRBD2 as D, unverified against the DNA. TRBV12-1 is deemed a pseudogene. The CDR3 has 18 residues. CDR3 sequence: CASSASSGRLPCRLEQYF. The CDR3 coding sequence is TGTGCCAGCAGCGCATCTAGCGGGAGGCTTCCCTGCCGGCTCGAGCAGTACTTC.

V usage is TRBV7-2 and J usage is TRBJ2-3; maybe TRBD1 (6 bases). The CDR3 contains 15 residues. Germline loops: CDR1 SGHTA, CDR2 FQGNSA. The V gene lost 6 bases and the J gene lost 4 bases, with 17 bases spanning the gap. The CDR3: CASRRGQRLADTQYF. The CDR3 DNA reads as TGTGCCAGCAGACGCGGACAGAGATTGGCAGATACGCAGTATTTT.

This chain uses TRBV9 with TRBJ2-5; 7 bases fit TRBD2. Germline V gene data show CDR1 as SGDLS and CDR2 as YYNGEE. With V trimmed by 5 bases and J by 3 bases, 4 bases remained unmatched. The CDR3 has 13 amino acids. CDR3 in amino acids: CASSFLAEETQYF. The CDR3 bases are TGTGCCAGCAGTTTCCTAGCGGAAGAGACCCAGTACTTC.

This clone appeared once. The J gene is TRBJ1-3, the V gene TRBV7-9, with 7 bases matching TRBD1. Losses at the gene ends were 3 bases for V and 2 bases for J; bases not matched to a gene: 4. The CDR3 covers 15 residues. CDR1 and CDR2 (germline): SEHNR, FQNEAQ (reference sequence). CDR3 region: CASSFLTGTGNTIYF. The CDR3 DNA reads as TGTGCCAGCAGCTTTCTGACAGGGACTGGAAACACCATATATTTT.

V gene TRBV7-9 combines with J gene TRBJ2-5; 13 bases fit TRBD2. Trimming at V came to 3 bases and at J to 5 bases, leaving 15 bases not matched to a gene. This CDR3 is built from 19 residues. CDR1 and CDR2 from the germline V gene are SEHNR and FQNEAQ (reference sequence). The CDR3 region has the DNA TGTGCCAGCAGCTTTCCCAAACAACTAGCGGGAGGGCGATTGGAGACCCAGTACTTC. This translates into CASSFPKQLAGGRLETQYF.

The rearrangement joins TRBV3-1 (or the pseudogene TRBV3-2) to TRBJ1-1, with D uncertain. CDR3 length: 13 residues. Germline CDR1 is LGHDT and CDR2 is YNNKEL (reference sequence). V lost 4 bases and J 0 bases, leaving 6 bases between the germline ends. This CDR3 reads CASSPQLNTEAFF. CDR3 bases: TGTGCCAGCAGCCCACAGCTGAACACTGAAGCTTTCTTT.

The count of this clone is one. The rearrangement joins TRBV2 to TRBJ2-7; tentatively, D is TRBD1 (7 bases). Looked up from germline, CDR1 is SNHLY and CDR2 is FYNNEI. The V end was cut by 8 bases, the J end by 6 bases, with 23 bases between. CDR3 length equals 15 residues. CDR3 in DNA: TGTGCCAGCTCCCCGGAGGGACAGACATTAGGCGAGCAGTACTTC. Translating gives CASSPEGQTLGEQYF.

The sample holds one count of this clone. The chain carries TRBV7-9 and TRBJ1-6; 7 bases line up with TRBD1. CDR1 SEHNR and CDR2 FQNEAQ come from the germline V gene (reference sequence). The ends lost 5 bases at V and 3 bases at J; junction bases unmatched: 4. The CDR3 is 15 amino acids. The CDR3 sequence is CASSPRDSYNSPLHF. CDR3 DNA sequence: TGTGCCAGCAGCCCGCGGGACAGCTATAATTCACCCCTCCACTTT.

This rearrangement joins TRBV5-5 to TRBJ2-5; weak D call: TRBD2 (5 bases). The CDR3 is 14 residues long. The V gene lost 7 bases and the J gene lost 9 bases, with 22 bases spanning the gap. The germline V gene has CDR1 SGHKS and CDR2 YYEKEE (reference sequence). In nucleotides, the CDR3 is TGTGCCAGCGGCCAAGACCGGACTTCTCTGGCCCAGTACTTC. Translated: CASGQDRTSLAQYF.

The CDR3 DNA reads TGTGCCACCAGCAGAGATATGGGACTGGGCAGGACAGATACGCAGTATTTT. It encodes CATSRDMGLGRTDTQYF. The V and J genes are TRBV15 and TRBJ2-3; D perhaps matches TRBD2 (6 bases). Per the germline V gene, CDR1 is LNHNV and CDR2 is YYDKDF (reference sequence). Trimming stripped 0 bases from V and 3 bases from J, with 16 bases between. This CDR3 has 17 residues.

V is TRBV7-9 and J is TRBJ2-1; 7 bases line up with TRBD2. Germline loops: CDR1 SEHNR, CDR2 FQNEAQ (reference sequence). The CDR3 sequence is 18 residues long. J lost 4 bases, V lost 4 bases, and 16 bases had no gene match. For the CDR3, the DNA is TGTGCCAGCAGCTCACCGGGACTACCCAGCTTCTCTTACAATGAGCAGTTCTTC. Its protein product is CASSSPGLPSFSYNEQFF.

Comments on this clone: In the same sample, other DNA sequences code for this CDR3. The chain employs TRBV19 and TRBJ1-2; the D gene is possibly TRBD1 (6 bases). Trimming removed 9 bases at V and 5 bases at J, with 13 bases between. This CDR3 comprises 12 residues. Germline CDR1 LNHDA, CDR2 SQIVND (reference sequence). CDR3 sequence: CASSDRLYGYTF. The CDR3, as DNA: TGTGCCAGCAGCGACAGGCTTTATGGCTACACCTTC. The complete variable domain, with remaining parts taken from reference TRBV19 and TRBJ1-2, reads DGGITQSPKYLFRKEGQNVTLSCEQNLNHDAMYWYRQDPGQGLRLIYYSQIVNDFQKGDIAEGYSVSREKKESFPLTVTSAQKNPTAFYLCASSDRLYGYTFGSGTRLTVV.

The chain uses TRBV7-9 and TRBJ2-3; D is uncertain. V lost 3 bases, J lost 4 bases, and 11 bases lay in between. Germline V lookup: CDR1 SEHNR, CDR2 FQNEAQ (reference sequence). There are 14 residues in the CDR3. The CDR3, as DNA: TGTGCCAGCAGCTTCGGACGGGCAGCAGATACGCAGTATTTT. This gives the protein CASSFGRAADTQYF. The complete variable domain, with remaining parts taken from reference TRBV7-9 and TRBJ2-3, reads DTGVSQNPRHKITKRGQNVTFRCDPISEHNRLYWYRQTLGQGPEFLTYFQNEAQLEKSRLLSDRFSAERPKGSFSTLEIQRTEQGDSAMYLCASSFGRAADTQYFGPGTRLTVL.

CDR3 sequence (DNA): TGTGCCAGCAGCTTGGAGGGGACAGATGCGGGTAACACTGAAGCTTTCTTT. Its protein is CASSLEGTDAGNTEAFF. The chain employs TRBV5-4 and TRBJ1-1; 7 nucleotides align to TRBD1. This CDR3 has 17 amino acids. From germline, CDR1 is SGHNT and CDR2 YYREEE (reference sequence). The V segment lost 0 bases and the J segment 2 bases; nucleotides outside the gene matches: 10. Complete variable domain (other parts from reference TRBV5-4 and TRBJ1-1): ETGVTQSPTHLIKTRGQQVTLRCSSQSGHNTVSWYQQALGQGPQFIFQYYREEENGRGNFPPRFSGLQFPNYSSELNVNALELDDSALYLCASSLEGTDAGNTEAFFGQGTRLTVV.